This TCR beta chain was sequenced during a study of OX40 agonist ivuxolimab in advanced cancers. Study context: Patients were treated with ivuxolimab, an agonistic anti-OX40 (CD134) antibody. Anti-PD-1, anti-PD-L1 or anti-CTLA-4 therapy given earlier was allowed, and 40% had some.

Germline lookup yields CDR1 MGHRA and CDR2 YSYEKL. The CDR3 has 16 residues. The J segment lost 6 bases and the V segment lost 4 bases, leaving 10 bases of the junction unmatched. Data came from immunoSEQ multiplex PCR; TCRdb stores just in-frame clones and leaves some out. This sample yields about 58,000 clones, of which over 80% are seen a single time; 2.5% to 4% belongs to the top ten. On this clone: What it binds is unknown.

Notes on the study in general: Averaging showed that CD8+ T cells had more expanded clones than CD4+ did. Certain nonresponding patients likewise had low normalized T-cell clonal expansion.

This chain uses TRBV4-1 with TRBJ2-7; TRBD2 agrees at 12 bases. This sequence originates from an adult with an advanced solid tumor such as melanoma, head and neck, liver or kidney cancer. The sequences come from CD4+ or CD8+ T cells sorted from blood, collected in a trial of the OX40 agonist ivuxolimab. CDR3: CASSLTSLAGGGEQYF. The DNA for the CDR3 is TGCGCCAGCAGCCTTACTTCCCTAGCGGGGGGGGGCGAGCAGTACTTC.